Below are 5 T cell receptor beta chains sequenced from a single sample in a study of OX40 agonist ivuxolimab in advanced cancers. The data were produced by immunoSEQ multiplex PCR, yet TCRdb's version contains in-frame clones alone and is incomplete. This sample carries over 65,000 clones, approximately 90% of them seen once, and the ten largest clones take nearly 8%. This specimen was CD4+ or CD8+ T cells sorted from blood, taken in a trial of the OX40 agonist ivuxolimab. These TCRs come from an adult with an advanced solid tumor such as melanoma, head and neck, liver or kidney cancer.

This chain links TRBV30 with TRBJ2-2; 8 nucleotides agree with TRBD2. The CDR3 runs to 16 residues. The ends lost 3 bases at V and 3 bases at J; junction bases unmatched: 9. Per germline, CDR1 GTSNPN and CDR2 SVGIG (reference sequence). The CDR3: CAWRPRGTSHTGELFF. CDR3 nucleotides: TGTGCCTGGAGGCCAAGGGGGACTAGTCACACCGGGGAGCTGTTTTTT.

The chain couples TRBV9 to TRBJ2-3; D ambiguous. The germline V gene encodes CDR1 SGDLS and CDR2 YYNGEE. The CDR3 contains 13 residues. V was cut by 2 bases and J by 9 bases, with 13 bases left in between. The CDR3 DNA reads TGTGCCAGCAGCGTCGGCCCCATAGAAACGCAGTATTTT. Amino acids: CASSVGPIETQYF.

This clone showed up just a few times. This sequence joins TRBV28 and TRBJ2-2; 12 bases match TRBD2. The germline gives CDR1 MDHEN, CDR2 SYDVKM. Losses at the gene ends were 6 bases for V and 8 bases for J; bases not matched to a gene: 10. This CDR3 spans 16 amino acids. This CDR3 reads CASRLPTSGSSGELFF. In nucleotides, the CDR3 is TGTGCCAGCAGGCTGCCGACTAGCGGGAGTTCGGGGGAGCTGTTTTTT. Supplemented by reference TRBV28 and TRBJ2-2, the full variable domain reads DVKVTQSSRYLVKRTGEKVFLECVQDMDHENMFWYRQDPGLGLRLIYFSYDVKMKEKGDIPEGYSVSREKKERFSLILESASTNQTSMYLCASRLPTSGSSGELFFGEGSRLTVL.

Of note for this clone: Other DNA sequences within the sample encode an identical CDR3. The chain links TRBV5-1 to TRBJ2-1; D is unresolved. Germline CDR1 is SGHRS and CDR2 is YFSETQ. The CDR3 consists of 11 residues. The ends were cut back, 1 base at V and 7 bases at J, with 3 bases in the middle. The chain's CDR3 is CASSLLNEQFF. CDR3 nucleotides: TGCGCCAGCAGCTTGCTGAATGAGCAGTTCTTC.

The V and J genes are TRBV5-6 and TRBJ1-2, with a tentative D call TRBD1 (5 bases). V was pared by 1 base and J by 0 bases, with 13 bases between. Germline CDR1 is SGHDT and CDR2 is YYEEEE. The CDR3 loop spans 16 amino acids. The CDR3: CASSLYGDRANYGYTF. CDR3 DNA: TGTGCCAGCAGCTTGTATGGGGACCGAGCTAACTATGGCTACACCTTC.